The rows below give T cell receptor beta chains drawn from one sample of a study of T cells after yellow fever vaccination. TCRdb itself ran the 5' RACE reads through MiXCR, one entry per CDR3 protein. The sample holds some 300,000 distinct CDR3 sequences, roughly 7.5% seen once. This specimen was PBMCs, taken around 45 days after the first yellow fever vaccination. The receptor set was obtained from a man aged 18 to 35 who received the YFV17D yellow fever vaccine. Each CDR3 is given with its conserved first and last residue. D genes are given only for firm matches. Part of the rows lack a size; the others show once, few, many or a class for expanded clones.

D gene: -; clone size: -; J gene: TRBJ2-5; V gene: TRBV20-1; CDR3 protein: CSARRPGTKKETQYF; CDR3 DNA: TGCAGTGCGAGACGTCCCGGGACAAAAAAAGAGACCCAGTACTTC
D gene: TRBD1; clone size: few; J gene: TRBJ2-7; V gene: TRBV25-1; CDR3 protein: CASSERTGYEQYF; CDR3 DNA: TGTGCCAGCAGTGAGCGGACAGGCTACGAGCAGTACTTC
D gene: -; clone size: -; J gene: TRBJ2-3; V gene: TRBV10-3; CDR3 protein: CAIRGVPFDTQYF; CDR3 DNA: TGTGCCATCAGGGGGGTCCCGTTCGATACGCAGTATTTT
D gene: -; clone size: many; J gene: TRBJ2-1; V gene: TRBV9; CDR3 protein: CASSVGSYNEQFF; CDR3 DNA: TGTGCCAGCAGCGTAGGGTCCTACAATGAGCAGTTCTTC
D gene: -; clone size: -; J gene: TRBJ1-2; V gene: TRBV20-1; CDR3 protein: CSAVGAYGYTF; CDR3 DNA: TGCAGTGCTGTGGGCGCGTATGGCTACACCTTC
D gene: -; clone size: few; J gene: TRBJ2-5; V gene: TRBV6-2/TRBV6-3; CDR3 protein: CASRLPGSAWRF; CDR3 DNA: TGTGCCAGCAGGCTCCCTGGTAGCGCCTGGCGTTTC
D gene: -; clone size: few; J gene: TRBJ2-1; V gene: TRBV12-3/TRBV12-4; CDR3 protein: CASSPGTFNEQFF; CDR3 DNA: TGTGCCAGCAGCCCCGGGACCTTCAATGAGCAGTTCTTC
D gene: -; clone size: -; J gene: TRBJ2-2; V gene: TRBV10-3; CDR3 protein: CAISPDPTGELFF; CDR3 DNA: TGTGCCATCAGCCCTGATCCCACCGGGGAGCTGTTTTTT
D gene: TRBD2; clone size: many; J gene: TRBJ2-3; V gene: TRBV7-3; CDR3 protein: CASSLGLAGPDTQYF; CDR3 DNA: TGTGCCAGCAGCTTAGGCCTAGCGGGTCCTGATACGCAGTATTTT
D gene: -; clone size: -; J gene: TRBJ1-4; V gene: TRBV6-2/TRBV6-3; CDR3 protein: CASSYHPAGEREKLFF; CDR3 DNA: TGTGCCAGCAGTTACCATCCGGCAGGGGAGAGAGAAAAACTGTTTTTT
D gene: -; clone size: few; J gene: TRBJ1-1; V gene: TRBV18; CDR3 protein: CASSPGSGVGTEAFF; CDR3 DNA: TGTGCCAGCTCACCAGGATCGGGGGTCGGCACTGAAGCTTTCTTT
D gene: TRBD2; clone size: few; J gene: TRBJ2-5; V gene: TRBV5-6; CDR3 protein: CASSLVSGGQGETQYF; CDR3 DNA: TGTGCCAGCAGCCTCGTGAGCGGGGGCCAGGGGGAGACCCAGTACTTC
D gene: -; clone size: -; J gene: TRBJ1-6; V gene: TRBV4-1; CDR3 protein: CASSQGISPLHF; CDR3 DNA: TGCGCCAGCAGCCAAGGGATTTCACCCCTCCACTTT
D gene: TRBD2; clone size: few; J gene: TRBJ2-3; V gene: TRBV10-3; CDR3 protein: CAISESFSGGAGDTQYF; CDR3 DNA: TGTGCCATCAGTGAGTCGTTTAGCGGGGGGGCCGGAGATACGCAGTATTTT
D gene: TRBD2; clone size: many; J gene: TRBJ2-2; V gene: TRBV4-3; CDR3 protein: CASSREELAGGGTGELFF; CDR3 DNA: TGCGCCAGCAGCCGAGAAGAGTTAGCGGGGGGTGGAACCGGGGAGCTGTTTTTT
D gene: TRBD1; clone size: -; J gene: TRBJ2-3; V gene: TRBV5-1; CDR3 protein: CASSLGDRGHTDTQYF; CDR3 DNA: TGCGCCAGCAGCTTGGGGGACAGGGGGCACACAGATACGCAGTATTTT
D gene: -; clone size: few; J gene: TRBJ2-1; V gene: TRBV18; CDR3 protein: CASSPRIGEQFF; CDR3 DNA: TGTGCCAGCTCTCCAAGGATAGGTGAGCAGTTCTTC
D gene: -; clone size: few; J gene: TRBJ2-5; V gene: TRBV7-3; CDR3 protein: CASSLNAYQGFQYF; CDR3 DNA: TGTGCCAGCAGCTTAAATGCCTACCAGGGTTTCCAGTACTTC
D gene: -; clone size: many; J gene: TRBJ2-3; V gene: TRBV12-3/TRBV12-4; CDR3 protein: CASSGLRSTDTQYF; CDR3 DNA: TGTGCCAGCAGCGGACTGAGAAGCACAGATACGCAGTATTTT
D gene: -; clone size: -; J gene: TRBJ2-5; V gene: TRBV29-1; CDR3 protein: CSGLRDTETQYF; CDR3 DNA: TGCAGCGGCCTCCGGGACACAGAGACCCAGTACTTC
D gene: -; clone size: -; J gene: TRBJ2-1; V gene: TRBV10-3; CDR3 protein: CAISEIIAAPREQFF; CDR3 DNA: TGTGCCATCAGTGAAATTATAGCGGCCCCCAGGGAGCAGTTCTTC
D gene: -; clone size: few; J gene: TRBJ2-1; V gene: TRBV5-6; CDR3 protein: CASSWGSPYNEQFF; CDR3 DNA: TGTGCCAGCAGCTGGGGTAGTCCCTACAATGAGCAGTTCTTC
D gene: -; clone size: -; J gene: TRBJ2-5; V gene: TRBV28; CDR3 protein: CASSWAADETQYF; CDR3 DNA: TGTGCCAGCAGTTGGGCCGCGGATGAGACCCAGTACTTC
D gene: TRBD1; clone size: few; J gene: TRBJ2-7; V gene: TRBV6-1; CDR3 protein: CASSRGRWYEQYF; CDR3 DNA: TGTGCCAGCTCAAGGGGGCGCTGGTACGAGCAGTACTTC
D gene: -; clone size: few; J gene: TRBJ1-1; V gene: TRBV6-1; CDR3 protein: CASILPGTRGTEAFF; CDR3 DNA: TGTGCCAGCATCCTCCCAGGGACTAGGGGCACTGAAGCTTTCTTT
D gene: -; clone size: few; J gene: TRBJ1-5; V gene: TRBV21-1; CDR3 protein: CASSKELLIGQPQHF; CDR3 DNA: TGTGCCAGCAGCAAAGAACTCCTAATAGGTCAGCCCCAGCATTTT
D gene: TRBD2; clone size: many; J gene: TRBJ2-1; V gene: TRBV9; CDR3 protein: CASSVEGLDNEQFF; CDR3 DNA: TGTGCCAGCAGCGTAGAGGGACTAGACAATGAGCAGTTCTTC
D gene: TRBD1; clone size: -; J gene: TRBJ2-7; V gene: TRBV6-1; CDR3 protein: CASSLRDRDHEQYF; CDR3 DNA: TGTGCCAGCAGTCTCCGGGACAGGGACCACGAGCAGTACTTC
D gene: -; clone size: few; J gene: TRBJ2-3; V gene: TRBV7-9; CDR3 protein: CASSLGREVGTQYF; CDR3 DNA: TGTGCCAGCAGCTTAGGCAGGGAGGTTGGTACGCAGTATTTT
D gene: TRBD2; clone size: -; J gene: TRBJ2-7; V gene: TRBV4-3; CDR3 protein: CASSQGGVVAGVTYEQYF; CDR3 DNA: TGCGCCAGCAGCCAAGGAGGGGTAGTCGCGGGGGTAACGTACGAGCAGTACTTC
D gene: -; clone size: few; J gene: TRBJ1-2; V gene: TRBV6-1; CDR3 protein: CASSPGLSNYGYTF; CDR3 DNA: TGTGCCAGCAGCCCGGGACTGTCTAACTATGGCTACACCTTC
D gene: -; clone size: many; J gene: TRBJ1-2; V gene: TRBV19; CDR3 protein: CASSPEAYGYTF; CDR3 DNA: TGTGCCAGTAGTCCAGAAGCCTATGGCTACACCTTC
D gene: TRBD2; clone size: many; J gene: TRBJ2-1; V gene: TRBV9; CDR3 protein: CASSSRGGAYNEQFF; CDR3 DNA: TGTGCCAGCAGCTCCCGGGGAGGGGCCTACAATGAGCAGTTCTTC
D gene: -; clone size: few; J gene: TRBJ1-1; V gene: TRBV5-1; CDR3 protein: CASSQGTADTEAFF; CDR3 DNA: TGCGCCAGCAGCCAAGGGACGGCGGACACTGAAGCTTTCTTT
D gene: -; clone size: few; J gene: TRBJ1-4; V gene: TRBV7-2; CDR3 protein: CASSSPLGGAREKLFF; CDR3 DNA: TGTGCCAGCAGCTCCCCTTTGGGGGGGGCCCGCGAAAAACTGTTTTTT
D gene: -; clone size: few; J gene: TRBJ1-4; V gene: TRBV11-1; CDR3 protein: CASSSTGFVFITNEKLFF; CDR3 DNA: TGTGCCAGCAGCTCAACAGGGTTCGTCTTCATAACTAATGAAAAACTGTTTTTT
D gene: TRBD2; clone size: many; J gene: TRBJ2-3; V gene: TRBV5-1; CDR3 protein: CASSLPGTSGAPDTQYF; CDR3 DNA: TGCGCCAGCAGCTTGCCCGGGACTAGCGGTGCCCCAGATACGCAGTATTTT
D gene: -; clone size: many; J gene: TRBJ2-3; V gene: TRBV7-3; CDR3 protein: CASSYLGWGDTQYF; CDR3 DNA: TGTGCCAGCAGCTACTTGGGATGGGGAGATACGCAGTATTTT
D gene: TRBD1; clone size: few; J gene: TRBJ2-1; V gene: TRBV5-4; CDR3 protein: CASSVFVGTGYNEQFF; CDR3 DNA: TGTGCCAGCAGCGTATTTGTCGGGACAGGGTATAATGAGCAGTTCTTC
D gene: -; clone size: few; J gene: TRBJ1-2; V gene: TRBV5-1; CDR3 protein: CASSLALGSNYGYTF; CDR3 DNA: TGCGCCAGCAGCTTGGCCCTAGGATCTAACTATGGCTACACCTTC
D gene: -; clone size: few; J gene: TRBJ2-1; V gene: TRBV6-5; CDR3 protein: CASSLTPGGSLEQFF; CDR3 DNA: TGTGCCAGCAGTTTGACTCCAGGCGGGTCCCTTGAGCAGTTCTTC
D gene: -; clone size: few; J gene: TRBJ1-2; V gene: TRBV20-1; CDR3 protein: CSILGYGYTF; CDR3 DNA: TGCAGCATCCTGGGCTATGGCTACACCTTC
D gene: -; clone size: -; J gene: TRBJ1-2; V gene: TRBV6-5; CDR3 protein: CASRSRRAGYTF; CDR3 DNA: TGTGCCAGCAGGTCCCGCAGGGCTGGCTACACCTTC
D gene: TRBD2; clone size: many; J gene: TRBJ2-3; V gene: TRBV11-2; CDR3 protein: CASSLDGERGDTDTQYF; CDR3 DNA: TGTGCCAGCAGCTTAGACGGGGAACGGGGGGACACAGATACGCAGTATTTT
D gene: TRBD1; clone size: -; J gene: TRBJ2-5; V gene: TRBV18; CDR3 protein: CASSPGQDQETQYF; CDR3 DNA: TGTGCCAGCTCACCGGGACAGGATCAAGAGACCCAGTACTTC
D gene: -; clone size: -; J gene: TRBJ2-1; V gene: TRBV28; CDR3 protein: CAVIRDSDSNEQFF; CDR3 DNA: TGTGCCGTCATCCGGGACTCAGATAGTAATGAGCAGTTCTTC
D gene: -; clone size: -; J gene: TRBJ1-2; V gene: TRBV6-1; CDR3 protein: CASTQRTENYGYTF; CDR3 DNA: TGTGCCAGCACCCAACGGACGGAAAACTATGGCTACACCTTC
D gene: TRBD1; clone size: few; J gene: TRBJ1-2; V gene: TRBV13; CDR3 protein: CASSSRTGVYGYTF; CDR3 DNA: TGTGCCAGCAGCTCCCGGACAGGGGTCTATGGCTACACCTTC
D gene: TRBD1; clone size: few; J gene: TRBJ2-1; V gene: TRBV6-2/TRBV6-3; CDR3 protein: CASSYSNRGEDNEQFF; CDR3 DNA: TGTGCCAGCAGTTACTCAAACAGGGGGGAGGACAATGAGCAGTTCTTC
D gene: -; clone size: many; J gene: TRBJ1-2; V gene: TRBV14; CDR3 protein: CASSQEEGYGYTF; CDR3 DNA: TGTGCCAGCAGCCAAGAGGAGGGGTATGGCTACACCTTC
D gene: TRBD2; clone size: few; J gene: TRBJ2-2; V gene: TRBV20-1; CDR3 protein: CSASSTSGTNTGELFF; CDR3 DNA: TGCAGTGCTAGTTCGACTAGCGGAACGAACACCGGGGAGCTGTTTTTT
D gene: TRBD1; clone size: -; J gene: TRBJ1-6; V gene: TRBV5-1; CDR3 protein: CASSLTHSGTGVNSPLHF; CDR3 DNA: TGCGCCAGCAGCCTCACTCATTCCGGGACAGGGGTAAATTCACCCCTCCACTTT